This T cell receptor (beta chain) was captured in a study of cytomegalovirus exposure and HLA in healthy donors. The V end was cut by 5 bases, the J end by 2 bases, with 19 bases between. This CDR3 comprises 16 residues. Germline V gene sequence: CDR1 LNHDA, CDR2 SQIVND (reference sequence). The primer mix had 60 Vbeta and 13 Jbeta primers. The method was immunoSEQ multiplex PCR; TCRdb's version includes in-frame clones alone and lacks a portion of them. The sample shows over 110,000 clones, around four fifths of them seen only once. This chain connects TRBV19 to TRBJ2-7; tentative D call: TRBD1 (6 bases). The sample comprised PBMCs. The sequence came from a male donor in good health and CMV-seropositive. In DNA, the CDR3 is TGTGCCAGTAGTCCCTGGGACACCGACCCCACCTACGAGCAGTACTTC. Its translation is CASSPWDTDPTYEQYF.